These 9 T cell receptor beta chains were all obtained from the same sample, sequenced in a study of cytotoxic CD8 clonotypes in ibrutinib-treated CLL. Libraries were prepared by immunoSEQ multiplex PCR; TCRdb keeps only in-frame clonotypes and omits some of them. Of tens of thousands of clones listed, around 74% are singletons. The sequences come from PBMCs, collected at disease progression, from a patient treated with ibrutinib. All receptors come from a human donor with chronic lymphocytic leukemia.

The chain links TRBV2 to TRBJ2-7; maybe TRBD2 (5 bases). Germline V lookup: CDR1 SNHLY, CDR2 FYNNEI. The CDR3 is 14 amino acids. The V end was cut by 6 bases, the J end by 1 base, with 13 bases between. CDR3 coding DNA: TGTGCCAGCAGGTTGGGAGAACAGTCCTACGAGCAGTACTTC. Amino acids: CASRLGEQSYEQYF.

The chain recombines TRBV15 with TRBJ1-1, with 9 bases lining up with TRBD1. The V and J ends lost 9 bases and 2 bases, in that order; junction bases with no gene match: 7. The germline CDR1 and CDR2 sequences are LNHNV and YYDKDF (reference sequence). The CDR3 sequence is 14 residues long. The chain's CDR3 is CATGQGDLNTEAFF. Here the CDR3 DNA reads TGTGCCACGGGACAGGGAGATCTAAACACTGAAGCTTTCTTT.

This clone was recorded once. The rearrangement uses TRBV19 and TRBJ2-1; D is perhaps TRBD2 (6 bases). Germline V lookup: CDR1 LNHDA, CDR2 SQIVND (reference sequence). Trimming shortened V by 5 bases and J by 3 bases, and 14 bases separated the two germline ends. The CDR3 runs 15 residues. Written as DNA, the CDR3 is TGTGCCAGTAGTCAATCGCGGGATTTCTACAATGAGCAGTTCTTC. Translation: CASSQSRDFYNEQFF. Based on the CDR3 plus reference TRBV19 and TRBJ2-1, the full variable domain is DGGITQSPKYLFRKEGQNVTLSCEQNLNHDAMYWYRQDPGQGLRLIYYSQIVNDFQKGDIAEGYSVSREKKESFPLTVTSAQKNPTAFYLCASSQSRDFYNEQFFGPGTRLTVL.

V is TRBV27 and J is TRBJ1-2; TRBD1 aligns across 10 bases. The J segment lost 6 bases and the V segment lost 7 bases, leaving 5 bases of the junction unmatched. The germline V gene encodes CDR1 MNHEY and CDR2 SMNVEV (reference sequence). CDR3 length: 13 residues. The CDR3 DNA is TGTGCCAGCAAGGGGGACAGGGGTGATGGCTACACCTTC. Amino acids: CASKGDRGDGYTF.

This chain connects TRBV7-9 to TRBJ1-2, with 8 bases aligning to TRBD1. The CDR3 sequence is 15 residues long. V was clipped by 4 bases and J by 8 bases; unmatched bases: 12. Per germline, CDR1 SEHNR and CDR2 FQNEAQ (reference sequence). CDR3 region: CASSSLAGGAGGYTF. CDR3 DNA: TGTGCCAGCAGCTCATTGGCAGGGGGCGCGGGCGGCTACACCTTC. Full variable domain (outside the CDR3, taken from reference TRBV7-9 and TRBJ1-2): DTGVSQNPRHKITKRGQNVTFRCDPISEHNRLYWYRQTLGQGPEFLTYFQNEAQLEKSRLLSDRFSAERPKGSFSTLEIQRTEQGDSAMYLCASSSLAGGAGGYTFGSGTRLTVV.

CDR3 in DNA: TGTGCCAGCAGCGGTAGTTTGGGAGGGTTCGTCGACGAGCAGTACTTC. Translation: CASSGSLGGFVDEQYF. The gene calls are TRBV5-6 and TRBJ2-7; 7 bases align to TRBD2. The germline CDR1 and CDR2 sequences are SGHDT and YYEEEE. J gave up 5 bases and V 4 bases, and 15 bases lay outside the gene matches. This CDR3 region has 16 residues.

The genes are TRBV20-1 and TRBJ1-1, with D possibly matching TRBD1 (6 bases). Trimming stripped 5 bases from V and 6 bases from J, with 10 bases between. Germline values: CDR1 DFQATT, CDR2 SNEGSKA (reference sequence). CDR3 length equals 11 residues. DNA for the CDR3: TGCAGTGCTCGACAGGTTTCTGAAGCTTTCTTT. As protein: CSARQVSEAFF.

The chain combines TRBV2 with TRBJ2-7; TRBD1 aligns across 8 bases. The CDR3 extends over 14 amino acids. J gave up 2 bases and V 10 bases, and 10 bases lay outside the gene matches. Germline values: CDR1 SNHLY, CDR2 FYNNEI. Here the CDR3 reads CAIIRQGLAYEQYF. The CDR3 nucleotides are TGTGCCATCATACGACAGGGGTTAGCCTACGAGCAGTACTTC.

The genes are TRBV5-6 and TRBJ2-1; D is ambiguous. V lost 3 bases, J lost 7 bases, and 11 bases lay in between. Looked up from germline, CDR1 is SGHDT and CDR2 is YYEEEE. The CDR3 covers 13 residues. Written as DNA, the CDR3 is TGTGCCAGCAGCTGGTCCCGGACGAATGAGCAGTTCTTC. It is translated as CASSWSRTNEQFF.